This TCR beta chain originates from a study of cytomegalovirus exposure and HLA in healthy donors. This CDR3 is built from 15 residues. The ends lost 0 bases at V and 2 bases at J; junction bases unmatched: 4. Germline assignment: CDR1 LGHNA and CDR2 YSLEER. The PCR was carried out with 60 Vbeta primers and 13 Jbeta primers. The assay was immunoSEQ multiplex PCR, and TCRdb's table has in-frame clones only and misses some. The data hold 100,000 to 150,000 clones, with about 81% observed a single time. Broader study findings: With later analysis, a missense DCLRE1C variant became linked to TCR beta V- and J-gene trimming. The authors listed over 150 TCR beta chains as cytomegalovirus-associated.

Worth noting for this clone: Its antigen is currently unknown.

The receptor was derived from a man aged 40-49 years in good health and CMV-seronegative. Sequencing was performed on PBMCs. This chain connects TRBV4-3 to TRBJ2-7; TRBD1 agrees at 7 bases. The CDR3 DNA reads as TGCGCCAGCAGCCAAGATTCAGGACAGGCCTACGAGCAGTACTTC. It is translated as CASSQDSGQAYEQYF.